This T cell receptor beta chain was identified during a study of shared clonotypes between healthy human individuals. In the source study's methods: For the immunoSEQ data, sequences were junction-only without quality scores, so filtering differed. TCRdb keeps only in-frame clones here, not all; method: immunoSEQ multiplex PCR. The D gene and trimming were derived from the DNA, and the V and J assignments and clone size from that table. The table lists 2 million to 2.5 million clones, around 90% of them singletons. Donation came from healthy HIV-negative adults that had no recent acute infections or vaccinations. Trimming removed 1 base at V and 2 bases at J, with 9 bases between. The CDR3 runs 13 residues. In germline, CDR1 is GTSNPN, CDR2 SVGIG (reference sequence).

The clonotype originates from a man younger than 30 in good health. Some clones in this sample may be carry-over from other donors' samples. Sample: naive CD4+ T cells from PBMCs. As for subset: CD45RA+ positively selected. The rearrangement uses TRBV30 and TRBJ2-7; D tentatively fits TRBD1 or TRBD2 (5 bases each). CDR3 sequence: CAWSGGIPYEQYF. Written as DNA, the CDR3 is TGTGCCTGGAGTGGGGGGATACCCTACGAGCAGTACTTC.